This T cell receptor (beta chain) appears in the sequencing data of a study of blood T cell repertoires in COVID-19. Assay: immunoSEQ multiplex PCR; the TCRdb copy retains only in-frame clones and omits some. The sample records more than 140,000 clones, roughly 88% being singletons. Germline-derived CDR1 and CDR2 are SGHRS and YFSETQ. The CDR3 consists of 15 residues. Trimming removed 4 bases at V and 4 bases at J, with 14 bases between. Sequenced input: peripheral blood. This TCR was recovered from a woman between 45 and 60 years old in a cohort sampled during active or convalescent COVID-19. V usage is TRBV5-1 and J usage is TRBJ2-2, with D maybe TRBD1 (6 bases). In nucleotides, the CDR3 is TGCGCCAGCAGCCTCAGGGGTACGGGCACCGGGGAGCTGTTTTTT. It is translated as CASSLRGTGTGELFF. Complete variable domain (other parts from reference TRBV5-1 and TRBJ2-2): KAGVTQTPRYLIKTRGQQVTLSCSPISGHRSVSWYQQTPGQGLQFLFEYFSETQRNKGNFPGRFSGRQFSNSRSEMNVSTLELGDSALYLCASSLRGTGTGELFFGEGSRLTVL.